A selection of T cell receptor beta chains follows, all from one sample in a study of blood T cell repertoires in COVID-19. The data were produced by immunoSEQ multiplex PCR, yet TCRdb's version contains in-frame clones alone and is incomplete. This sample has some 280,000 clones, with around 90% found just once. Sequencing was carried out using peripheral blood. These receptors were collected from a woman in her thirties or forties who had recovered from COVID-19. Each CDR3 is given with its conserved first and last residue. A D gene is named only where the DNA matches it firmly. Clone sizes are given selectively: once, few, many, or a class where the clone is expanded.

d_gene: .; v_gene: TRBV30; j_gene: TRBJ1-2; abundance: .; CDR3nt: TGTGCCTGGAATCGGCAGGGGGGCTACACCTTC; CDR3aa: CAWNRQGGYTF
d_gene: .; v_gene: TRBV5-1; j_gene: TRBJ1-5; abundance: .; CDR3nt: TGCGCCAGCAGCTTGGCCCAGGGTACTCAGCCCCAGCATTTT; CDR3aa: CASSLAQGTQPQHF
d_gene: TRBD2; v_gene: TRBV6-5; j_gene: TRBJ2-2; abundance: .; CDR3nt: TGTGCCAGCACCAAGACTAGCGGGAGCGGGGGGGAGCTGTTTTTT; CDR3aa: CASTKTSGSGGELFF
d_gene: TRBD2; v_gene: TRBV5-6; j_gene: TRBJ2-7; abundance: .; CDR3nt: TGTGCCAGCAGCCTCCCCCCGGGGGGCTCCTACGAGCAGTACTTC; CDR3aa: CASSLPPGGSYEQYF
d_gene: TRBD1; v_gene: TRBV27; j_gene: TRBJ2-7; abundance: .; CDR3nt: TGTGCCAGCAGTTTAGTGACAGGGGGCGACGAGCAGTACTTC; CDR3aa: CASSLVTGGDEQYF
d_gene: TRBD2; v_gene: TRBV9; j_gene: TRBJ2-1; abundance: .; CDR3nt: TGTGCCAGCAGCGTGGGGCTAGCGGGTTACAATGAGCAGTTCTTC; CDR3aa: CASSVGLAGYNEQFF
d_gene: TRBD1; v_gene: TRBV27; j_gene: TRBJ2-4; abundance: .; CDR3nt: TGTGCCAGCAGTCCGGGACAGGGATGGGCCAAAAACATTCAGTACTTC; CDR3aa: CASSPGQGWAKNIQYF
d_gene: TRBD1; v_gene: TRBV6-5; j_gene: TRBJ2-5; abundance: once; CDR3nt: TGTGCCAGCAGTAAACAGGGGTACCAAGAGACCCAGTACTTC; CDR3aa: CASSKQGYQETQYF
d_gene: .; v_gene: TRBV29-1; j_gene: TRBJ2-3; abundance: .; CDR3nt: TGCAGCGTTGAAGAACAGTTTAGCACAGATACGCAGTATTTT; CDR3aa: CSVEEQFSTDTQYF
d_gene: .; v_gene: TRBV5-4; j_gene: TRBJ2-6; abundance: .; CDR3nt: TGTGCCAGCAGCTTTGGGGGGTCTGGGGCCAACGTCCTGACTTTC; CDR3aa: CASSFGGSGANVLTF
d_gene: TRBD1; v_gene: TRBV5-1; j_gene: TRBJ2-7; abundance: .; CDR3nt: TGCGCCAGCAGCTTGGAGGACAGGAGCTACGAGCAGTACTTC; CDR3aa: CASSLEDRSYEQYF
d_gene: .; v_gene: TRBV6-5; j_gene: TRBJ1-1; abundance: .; CDR3nt: TGTGCCAGCAGTTACGGTATGACAACCGGAGGGGAAGCTTTCTTT; CDR3aa: CASSYGMTTGGEAFF
d_gene: TRBD2; v_gene: TRBV7-6; j_gene: TRBJ2-1; abundance: .; CDR3nt: TGTGCCAGCAGCGAAGGGACTAGCGGGACGGATGAGCAGTTCTTC; CDR3aa: CASSEGTSGTDEQFF
d_gene: TRBD1; v_gene: TRBV3-1/TRBV3-2; j_gene: TRBJ2-2; abundance: .; CDR3nt: TGTGCCAGCAGCCAATGGGGGACAGACTACACCGGGGAGCTGTTTTTT; CDR3aa: CASSQWGTDYTGELFF
d_gene: .; v_gene: TRBV19; j_gene: TRBJ1-6; abundance: .; CDR3nt: TGTGCCAGTAGTACCGACAGCTATAATTCACCCCTCCACTTT; CDR3aa: CASSTDSYNSPLHF
d_gene: TRBD1; v_gene: TRBV7-3; j_gene: TRBJ1-2; abundance: .; CDR3nt: TGTGCCAGCAGCTTCGGACAGGGGGGTTCTTTCACCTTC; CDR3aa: CASSFGQGGSFTF
d_gene: .; v_gene: TRBV28; j_gene: TRBJ2-3; abundance: .; CDR3nt: TGTGCCAGCAGCCCCGGTTTAGCGGGCACAGATACGCAGTATTTT; CDR3aa: CASSPGLAGTDTQYF
d_gene: .; v_gene: TRBV18; j_gene: TRBJ2-3; abundance: .; CDR3nt: TGTGCCAGCTCTGAGAGCACAGATACGCAGTATTTT; CDR3aa: CASSESTDTQYF
d_gene: .; v_gene: TRBV2; j_gene: TRBJ2-1; abundance: .; CDR3nt: TGTGCCAGCAGTGACAGCGGAGGCTCCTACAATGAGCAGTTCTTC; CDR3aa: CASSDSGGSYNEQFF
d_gene: .; v_gene: TRBV12-5; j_gene: TRBJ1-2; abundance: .; CDR3nt: TGTGCTATCTCAACAGCCCGCTATGGCTACACCTTC; CDR3aa: CAISTARYGYTF
d_gene: TRBD1; v_gene: TRBV6-5; j_gene: TRBJ1-2; abundance: .; CDR3nt: TGTGCCAGCGGCCTTTTTACAGGGGTTTCTTATGGCTACACCTTC; CDR3aa: CASGLFTGVSYGYTF
d_gene: TRBD2; v_gene: TRBV24-1; j_gene: TRBJ2-2; abundance: .; CDR3nt: TGTGCCACCAGTGATCCGACGGGAGGTACCGGGGAGCTGTTTTTT; CDR3aa: CATSDPTGGTGELFF
d_gene: TRBD2; v_gene: TRBV23-1; j_gene: TRBJ2-7; abundance: .; CDR3nt: TGCGCCACCCTACTAGCGGGATCAGACTACGAGCAGTACTTC; CDR3aa: CATLLAGSDYEQYF
d_gene: .; v_gene: TRBV6-5; j_gene: TRBJ1-2; abundance: .; CDR3nt: TGTGCCAGCAGATTCACAGGGAATTATGGCTACACCTTC; CDR3aa: CASRFTGNYGYTF
d_gene: TRBD1; v_gene: TRBV5-4; j_gene: TRBJ2-4; abundance: .; CDR3nt: TGTGCCAGCAGCTTGGGACAGGGGGTGGGAAACATTCAGTACTTC; CDR3aa: CASSLGQGVGNIQYF
d_gene: TRBD2; v_gene: TRBV7-2; j_gene: TRBJ2-1; abundance: .; CDR3nt: TGTGCCAGCAGCTCAAACAGACTAGCCCCGTACAATGAGCAGTTCTTC; CDR3aa: CASSSNRLAPYNEQFF
d_gene: .; v_gene: TRBV24-1; j_gene: TRBJ2-3; abundance: .; CDR3nt: TGTGCCACCTACAGGGTCCCCACAGATACGCAGTATTTT; CDR3aa: CATYRVPTDTQYF
d_gene: TRBD2; v_gene: TRBV6-6; j_gene: TRBJ2-2; abundance: .; CDR3nt: TGTGCCAGCAGGGGTAATTCCGGGACTAGCGGTTCGGAGCTGTTTTTT; CDR3aa: CASRGNSGTSGSELFF
d_gene: TRBD1; v_gene: TRBV2; j_gene: TRBJ1-2; abundance: .; CDR3nt: TGTGCCACCAGGGACAGGGTAAACTATGGCTACACCTTC; CDR3aa: CATRDRVNYGYTF
d_gene: TRBD2; v_gene: TRBV9; j_gene: TRBJ2-7; abundance: .; CDR3nt: TGTGCCAGCAGCGCTAGCGGGAGGGCCGACGAGCAGTACTTC; CDR3aa: CASSASGRADEQYF
d_gene: TRBD1; v_gene: TRBV6-6; j_gene: TRBJ1-5; abundance: .; CDR3nt: TGTGCCAGCAGTTTGTGGACAGGGCGACAGCCCCAGCATTTT; CDR3aa: CASSLWTGRQPQHF
d_gene: TRBD1; v_gene: TRBV19; j_gene: TRBJ1-1; abundance: .; CDR3nt: TGTGCCAGTGCGACAGGGGAGGCTGAAGCTTTCTTT; CDR3aa: CASATGEAEAFF
d_gene: .; v_gene: TRBV10-3; j_gene: TRBJ2-3; abundance: .; CDR3nt: TGTGCCATCAGTGAGCCAGGGACAGATACGCAGTATTTT; CDR3aa: CAISEPGTDTQYF
d_gene: TRBD2; v_gene: TRBV3-1/TRBV3-2; j_gene: TRBJ2-3; abundance: once; CDR3nt: TGTGCCAGCAGCCTACGGACTAGCGGGCGCACAGATACGCAGTATTTT; CDR3aa: CASSLRTSGRTDTQYF
d_gene: .; v_gene: TRBV6-4; j_gene: TRBJ2-1; abundance: .; CDR3nt: TGTGCCAGCAGTCGACAGCCTACCTCCTACAATGAGCAGTTCTTC; CDR3aa: CASSRQPTSYNEQFF
d_gene: .; v_gene: TRBV4-1; j_gene: TRBJ1-3; abundance: .; CDR3nt: TGCGCCAGCAGCCGGGTCTTCAGGGACTCTGGAAACACCATATATTTT; CDR3aa: CASSRVFRDSGNTIYF
d_gene: TRBD2; v_gene: TRBV15; j_gene: TRBJ2-3; abundance: .; CDR3nt: TGTGCCACCAGCAGAGGTCACCGGACTAGCGGGAGATTTTCGGATACGCAGTATTTT; CDR3aa: CATSRGHRTSGRFSDTQYF
d_gene: TRBD2; v_gene: TRBV9; j_gene: TRBJ2-2; abundance: once; CDR3nt: TGTGCCAGCAGCGTTGGGCTAGCGGGAGGCCCCACCGGGGAGCTGTTTTTT; CDR3aa: CASSVGLAGGPTGELFF
d_gene: .; v_gene: TRBV2; j_gene: TRBJ1-6; abundance: .; CDR3nt: TGTGCCAGCAGTGGGACAGCCTATAATTCACCCCTCCACTTT; CDR3aa: CASSGTAYNSPLHF
d_gene: .; v_gene: TRBV28; j_gene: TRBJ1-5; abundance: .; CDR3nt: TGTGCCAGCAGTTTAGGGCAGGGCTATAGCAATCAGCCCCAGCATTTT; CDR3aa: CASSLGQGYSNQPQHF
d_gene: .; v_gene: TRBV11-2; j_gene: TRBJ2-7; abundance: .; CDR3nt: TGTGCCAGCAGCCCGCGGACTCTCCCCACCTACGAGCAGTACTTC; CDR3aa: CASSPRTLPTYEQYF